This TCR beta chain was observed in a study of blood T cell repertoires in COVID-19. Study in general: Sites in the United States, Italy and Spain provided acute and convalescent COVID-19 samples.

V trimming: 0 bases; J trimming: 5 bases; junction bases outside the gene matches: 4. There are 15 residues in the CDR3. Per germline, CDR1 LGHDT and CDR2 YNNKEL (reference sequence). Assay used: immunoSEQ multiplex PCR; TCRdb lists only in-frame clones, some missing. This sample has a few hundred thousand clones, with 88% found just once. Participant-reported clinical history was the basis for cohort assignment. Two negative PCRs, clearance, or symptom resolution were required of recovered Cohort 3 donors. J is TRBJ1-2 and V is TRBV3-1 (or the pseudogene TRBV3-2), with 9 bases lining up with TRBD1. This TCR came from a young man who had recovered from COVID-19. Sequenced: PBMCs or T cells enriched from blood (not recorded which). The CDR3 nucleotides are TGTGCCAGCAGCCAAGATCGACAGGGGGTGTATGGCTACACCTTC. Translating gives CASSQDRQGVYGYTF.